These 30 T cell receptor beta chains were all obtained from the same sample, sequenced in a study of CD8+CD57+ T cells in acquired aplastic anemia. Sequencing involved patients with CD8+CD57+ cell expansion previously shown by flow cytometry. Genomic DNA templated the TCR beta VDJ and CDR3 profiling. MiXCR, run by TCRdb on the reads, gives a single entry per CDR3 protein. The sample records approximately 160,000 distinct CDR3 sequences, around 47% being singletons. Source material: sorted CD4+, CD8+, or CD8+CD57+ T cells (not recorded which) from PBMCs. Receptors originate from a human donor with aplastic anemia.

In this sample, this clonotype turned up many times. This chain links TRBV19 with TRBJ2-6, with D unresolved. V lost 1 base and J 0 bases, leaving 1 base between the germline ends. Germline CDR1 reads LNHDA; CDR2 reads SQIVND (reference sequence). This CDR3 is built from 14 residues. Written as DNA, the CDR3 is TGTGCCAGTAGTATAGGCTCTGGGGCCAACGTCCTGACTTTC. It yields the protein CASSIGSGANVLTF.

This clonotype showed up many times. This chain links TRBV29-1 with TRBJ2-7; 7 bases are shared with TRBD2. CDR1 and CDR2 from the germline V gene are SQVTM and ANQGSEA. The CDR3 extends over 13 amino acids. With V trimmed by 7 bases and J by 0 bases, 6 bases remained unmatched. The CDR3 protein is CSARTGGSYEQYF. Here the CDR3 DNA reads TGCAGCGCTCGGACGGGGGGCTCCTACGAGCAGTACTTC.

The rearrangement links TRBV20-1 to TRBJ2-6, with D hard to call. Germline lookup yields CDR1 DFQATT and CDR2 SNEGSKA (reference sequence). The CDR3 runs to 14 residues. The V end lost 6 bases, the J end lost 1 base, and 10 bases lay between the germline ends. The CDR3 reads CSAPHESGANVLTF. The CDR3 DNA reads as TGCAGTGCCCCTCATGAGTCTGGGGCCAACGTCCTGACTTTC.

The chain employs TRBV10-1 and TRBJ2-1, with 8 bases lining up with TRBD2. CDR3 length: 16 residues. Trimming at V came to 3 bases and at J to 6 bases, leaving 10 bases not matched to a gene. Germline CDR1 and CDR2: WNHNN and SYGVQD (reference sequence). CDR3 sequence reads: CASSDFSKRGTNEQFF. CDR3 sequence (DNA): TGCGCCAGCAGTGATTTCTCCAAGCGGGGGACCAATGAGCAGTTCTTC.

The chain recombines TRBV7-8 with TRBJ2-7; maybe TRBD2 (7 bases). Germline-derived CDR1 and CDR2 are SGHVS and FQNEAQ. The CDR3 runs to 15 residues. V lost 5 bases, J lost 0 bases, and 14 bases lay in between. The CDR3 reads CASSLRGGRSYEQYV. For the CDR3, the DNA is TGTGCCAGCAGCCTGAGGGGGGGACGCTCCTACGAGCAGTACGTC.

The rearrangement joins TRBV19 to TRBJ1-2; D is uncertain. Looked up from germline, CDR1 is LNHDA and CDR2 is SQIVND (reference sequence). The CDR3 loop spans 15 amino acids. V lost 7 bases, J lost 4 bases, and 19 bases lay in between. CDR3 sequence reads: CASTPAPSEGYGYTF. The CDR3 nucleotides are TGTGCCAGTACTCCGGCCCCCTCCGAGGGCTATGGCTACACCTTC.

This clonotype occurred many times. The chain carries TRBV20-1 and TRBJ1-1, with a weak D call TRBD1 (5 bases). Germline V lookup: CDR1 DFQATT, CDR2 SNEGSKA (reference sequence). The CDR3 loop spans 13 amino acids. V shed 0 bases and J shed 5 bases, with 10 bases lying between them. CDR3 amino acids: CSARDPGKTEAFF. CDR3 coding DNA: TGCAGTGCTAGAGACCCAGGGAAAACTGAAGCTTTCTTT.

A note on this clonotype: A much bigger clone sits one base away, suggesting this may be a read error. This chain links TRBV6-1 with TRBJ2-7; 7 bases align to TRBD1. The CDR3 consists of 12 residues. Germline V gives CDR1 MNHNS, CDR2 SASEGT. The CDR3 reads CASTDRAYGQYF. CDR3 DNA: TGTGCCAGCACTGACAGGGCCTACGGGCAGTACTTC.

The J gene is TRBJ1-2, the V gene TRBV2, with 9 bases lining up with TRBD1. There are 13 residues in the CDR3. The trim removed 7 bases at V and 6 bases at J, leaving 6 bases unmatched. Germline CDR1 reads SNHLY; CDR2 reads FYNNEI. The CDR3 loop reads CASNRDRDDGYTF. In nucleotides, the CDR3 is TGTGCCAGCAACAGGGACAGGGACGATGGCTACACCTTC. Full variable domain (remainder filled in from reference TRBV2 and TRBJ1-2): EPEVTQTPSHQVTQMGQEVILRCVPISNHLYFYWYRQILGQKVEFLVSFYNNEISEKSEIFDDQFSVERPDGSNFTLKIRSTKLEDSAMYFCASNRDRDDGYTFGSGTRLTVV.

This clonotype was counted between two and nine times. Written as DNA, the CDR3 is TGTGCCACCAGCAGCGCCGGGACATGGGATGGCTACACCTTC. This codes for CATSSAGTWDGYTF. This chain uses TRBV15 with TRBJ1-2; a possible D gene is TRBD1 (6 bases). Germline lookup yields CDR1 LNHNV and CDR2 YYDKDF (reference sequence). Trimming stripped 3 bases from V and 6 bases from J, with 14 bases between. The length of the CDR3 is 14 residues.

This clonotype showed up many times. In DNA, the CDR3 is TGTGCCAGCAGTTACACCTCGGGACCTGGCTACGAGCAGTACTTC. It encodes CASSYTSGPGYEQYF. The chain is built from TRBV6-5 and TRBJ2-7; D may correspond to TRBD1 or TRBD2 (5 bases each). CDR1 and CDR2 from the germline V gene are MNHEY and SVGAGI. The CDR3 runs 15 residues. V gave up 2 bases and J gave up 3 bases, with 14 bases separating them.

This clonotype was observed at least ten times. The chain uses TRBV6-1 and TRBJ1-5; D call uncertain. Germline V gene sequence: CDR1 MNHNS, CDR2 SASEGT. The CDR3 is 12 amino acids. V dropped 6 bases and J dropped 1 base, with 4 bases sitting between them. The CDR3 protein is CASRGSNQPQHF. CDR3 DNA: TGTGCCAGCAGGGGGAGCAATCAGCCCCAGCATTTT.

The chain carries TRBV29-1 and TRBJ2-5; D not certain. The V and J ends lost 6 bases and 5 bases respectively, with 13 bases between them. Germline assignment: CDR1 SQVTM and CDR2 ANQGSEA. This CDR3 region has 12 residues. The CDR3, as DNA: TGCAGCGTGACGTGGGGAAGGGAGACCCAGTACTTC. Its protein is CSVTWGRETQYF.

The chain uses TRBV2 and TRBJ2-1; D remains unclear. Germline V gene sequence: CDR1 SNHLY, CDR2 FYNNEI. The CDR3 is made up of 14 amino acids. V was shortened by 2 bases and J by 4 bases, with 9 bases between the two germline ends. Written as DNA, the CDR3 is TGTGCCAGCAGTGAAAGGACCGGATACAATGAGCAGTTCTTC. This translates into CASSERTGYNEQFF.

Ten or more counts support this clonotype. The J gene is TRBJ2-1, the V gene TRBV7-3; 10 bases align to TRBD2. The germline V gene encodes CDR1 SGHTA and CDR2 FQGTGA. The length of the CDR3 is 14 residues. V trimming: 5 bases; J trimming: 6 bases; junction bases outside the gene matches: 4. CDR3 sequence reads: CASSHSGGSNEQFF. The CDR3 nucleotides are TGTGCCAGCAGCCATAGCGGGGGGTCCAATGAGCAGTTCTTC.

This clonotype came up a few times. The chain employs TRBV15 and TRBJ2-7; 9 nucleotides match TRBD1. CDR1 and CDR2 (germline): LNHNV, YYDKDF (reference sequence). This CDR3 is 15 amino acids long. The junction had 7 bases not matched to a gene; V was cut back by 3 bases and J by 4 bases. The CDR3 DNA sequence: TGTGCCACCAGCAGGGCCGCCGGGACAGGGTACGAGCAGTACTTC. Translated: CATSRAAGTGYEQYF.

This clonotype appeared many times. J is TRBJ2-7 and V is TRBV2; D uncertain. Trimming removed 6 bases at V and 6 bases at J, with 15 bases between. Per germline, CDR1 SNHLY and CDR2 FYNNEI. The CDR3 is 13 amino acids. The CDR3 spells CASSPVLGSEQYV. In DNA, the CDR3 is TGTGCCAGCAGCCCGGTTTTGGGCTCCGAGCAGTACGTC.

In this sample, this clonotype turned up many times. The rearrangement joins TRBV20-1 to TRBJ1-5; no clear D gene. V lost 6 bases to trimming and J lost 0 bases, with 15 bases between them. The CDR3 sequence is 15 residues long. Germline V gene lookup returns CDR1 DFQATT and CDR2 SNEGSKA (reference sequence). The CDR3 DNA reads TGCAGTGCCCATCCGCGGTCGGATAGCAATCAGCCCCAGCATTTT. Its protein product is CSAHPRSDSNQPQHF.

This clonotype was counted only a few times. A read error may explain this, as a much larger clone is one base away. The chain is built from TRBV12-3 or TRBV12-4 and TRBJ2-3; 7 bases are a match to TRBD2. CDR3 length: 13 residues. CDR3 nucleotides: TGTGCCGGCAGTTTTCTAGCGGCAGATACGCAGTATTTT. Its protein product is CAGSFLAADTQYF.

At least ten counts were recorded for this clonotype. The CDR3 nucleotides read TGTGCCAGCAGCTTGGCGAGCCCAGATACGCAGTATTTT. This encodes CASSLASPDTQYF. The rearrangement uses TRBV5-6 and TRBJ2-3; D is uncertain. Germline V gene data show CDR1 as SGHDT and CDR2 as YYEEEE. Trimming took 0 bases from V and 4 from J, leaving 6 bases between them. This CDR3 contains 13 residues.

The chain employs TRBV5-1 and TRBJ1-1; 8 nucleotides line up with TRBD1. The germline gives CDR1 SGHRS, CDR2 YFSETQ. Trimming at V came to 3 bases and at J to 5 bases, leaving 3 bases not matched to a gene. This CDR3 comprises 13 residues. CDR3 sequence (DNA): TGCGCCAGCAGCTGGACAGGGCGGACTGAAGCTTTCTTT. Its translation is CASSWTGRTEAFF.

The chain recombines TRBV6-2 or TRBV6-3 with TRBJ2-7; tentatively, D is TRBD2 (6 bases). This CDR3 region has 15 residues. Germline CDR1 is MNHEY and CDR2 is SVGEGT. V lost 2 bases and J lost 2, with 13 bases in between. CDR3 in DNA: TGTGCCAGCAGTTACCGTGCGGGGAAGACCTACGAGCAGTACTTC. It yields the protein CASSYRAGKTYEQYF.

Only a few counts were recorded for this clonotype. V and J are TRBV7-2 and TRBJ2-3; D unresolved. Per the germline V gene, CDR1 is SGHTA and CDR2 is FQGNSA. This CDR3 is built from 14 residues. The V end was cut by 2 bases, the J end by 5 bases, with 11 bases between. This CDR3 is CASSLRPSGDTQYF. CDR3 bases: TGTGCCAGCAGCTTAAGGCCCTCCGGAGATACGCAGTATTTT.

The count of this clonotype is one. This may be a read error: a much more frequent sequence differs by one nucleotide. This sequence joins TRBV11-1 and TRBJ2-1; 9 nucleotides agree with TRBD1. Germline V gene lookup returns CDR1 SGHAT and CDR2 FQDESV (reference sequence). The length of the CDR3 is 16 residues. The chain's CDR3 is CASSFVPGQGGNERFF. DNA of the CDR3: TGTGCCAGCAGCTTTGTACCGGGACAGGGTGGCAACGAGCGGTTCTTC.

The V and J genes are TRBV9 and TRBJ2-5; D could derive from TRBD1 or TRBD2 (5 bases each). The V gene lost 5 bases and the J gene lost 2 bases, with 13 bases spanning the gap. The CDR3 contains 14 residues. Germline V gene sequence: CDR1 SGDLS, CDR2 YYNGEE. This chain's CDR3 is CASSVGGSQETQYF. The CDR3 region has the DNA TGTGCCAGCAGTGTTGGGGGATCTCAAGAGACCCAGTACTTC.

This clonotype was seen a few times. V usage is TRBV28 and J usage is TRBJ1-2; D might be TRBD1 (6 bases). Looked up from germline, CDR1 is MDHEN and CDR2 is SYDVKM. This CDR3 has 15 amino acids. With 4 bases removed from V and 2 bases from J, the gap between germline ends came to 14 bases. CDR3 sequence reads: CASSYPPTGNYGYTF. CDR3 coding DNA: TGTGCCAGCAGTTACCCCCCTACAGGGAACTATGGCTACACCTTC.

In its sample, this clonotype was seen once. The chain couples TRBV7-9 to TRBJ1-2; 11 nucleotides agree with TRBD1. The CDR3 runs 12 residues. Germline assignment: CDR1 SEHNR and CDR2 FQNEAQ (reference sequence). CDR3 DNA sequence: TGTCTTACGGGACAGGGGGTTTATGGCTACACCTTC. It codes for CLTGQGVYGYTF.

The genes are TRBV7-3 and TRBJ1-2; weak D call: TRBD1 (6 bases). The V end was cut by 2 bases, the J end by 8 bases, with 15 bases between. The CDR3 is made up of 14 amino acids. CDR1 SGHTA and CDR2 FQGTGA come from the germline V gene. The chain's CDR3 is CASSLQAGAEGYTF. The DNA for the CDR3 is TGTGCCAGCAGCTTACAGGCAGGGGCTGAGGGCTACACCTTC.

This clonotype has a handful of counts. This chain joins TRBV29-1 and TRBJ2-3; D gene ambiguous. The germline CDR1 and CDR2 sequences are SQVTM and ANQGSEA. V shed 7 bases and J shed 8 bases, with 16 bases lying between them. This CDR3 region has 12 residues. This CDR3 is CSATKTDATQYF. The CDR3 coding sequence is TGCAGCGCTACGAAAACTGACGCTACGCAGTATTTT.

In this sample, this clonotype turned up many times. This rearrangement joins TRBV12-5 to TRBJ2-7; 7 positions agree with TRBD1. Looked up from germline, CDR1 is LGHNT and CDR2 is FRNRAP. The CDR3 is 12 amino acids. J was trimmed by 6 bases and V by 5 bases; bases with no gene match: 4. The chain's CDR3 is CASGRQGREQYF. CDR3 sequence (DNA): TGTGCTAGTGGTCGACAGGGTCGCGAGCAGTACTTC.